What follows are 3 T cell receptor beta chains derived from one specimen sequenced in a study of blood T cell repertoires in COVID-19. The repertoire was sequenced with immunoSEQ multiplex PCR; TCRdb's copy has only in-frame clones and lacks some. The sample holds about half a million clones, approximately 83% seen once. Material for sequencing was peripheral blood. The receptors here all came from a human donor in a cohort sampled during active COVID-19.

This sequence joins TRBV29-1 and TRBJ1-2; D is uncertain. The germline gives CDR1 SQVTM, CDR2 ANQGSEA. Trimming took 1 base from V and 11 from J, leaving 5 bases between them. The CDR3 extends over 9 amino acids. CDR3 residues: CSVEGSYTF. In DNA, the CDR3 is TGCAGCGTTGAAGGCAGTTACACCTTC.

V gene TRBV19 combines with J gene TRBJ2-2; no clear D. CDR1 and CDR2 from the germline V gene are LNHDA and SQIVND (reference sequence). The CDR3 loop spans 16 amino acids. V lost 1 base and J 5 bases, leaving 14 bases between the germline ends. The CDR3 nucleotides read TGTGCCAGTAGTATAGTGGGCTCCTCGGTAACCGGGGAGCTGTTTTTT. It translates to CASSIVGSSVTGELFF.

This clone came up a few times. The CDR3 reads CASSLAPGMNTEAFF. DNA of the CDR3: TGTGCCAGCAGCTTGGCCCCAGGCATGAACACTGAAGCTTTCTTT. This chain joins TRBV5-5 and TRBJ1-1, with D uncertain. The V gene's germline CDR1 is SGHKS and CDR2 YYEKEE (reference sequence). V was clipped by 0 bases and J by 0 bases, with 9 bases between them. This CDR3 comprises 15 residues. Full variable domain (missing parts from reference TRBV5-5 and TRBJ1-1): DAGVTQSPTHLIKTRGQQVTLRCSPISGHKSVSWYQQVLGQGPQFIFQYYEKEERGRGNFPDRFSARQFPNYSSELNVNALLLGDSALYLCASSLAPGMNTEAFFGQGTRLTVV.